This T cell receptor beta chain was observed in a study of PD-L1 blockade in urothelial cancer. Whole-study results and caveats: Blood clones associated with the tumor expanded more at 3 weeks in durable-benefit patients.

Only in-frame clones appear in the TCRdb table, and some are missing; sequencing was by immunoSEQ multiplex PCR. The repertoire holds just over 35,000 clones, with about a third as singletons. The junction had 6 bases not matched to a gene; V was cut back by 6 bases and J by 1 base. The V gene's germline CDR1 is MDHEN and CDR2 SYDVKM. CDR3 length: 15 residues. Remarks on this clone: The target antigen is unknown.

The starting material was tumor tissue, obtained before atezolizumab (anti-PD-L1) treatment. The receptor comes from a man aged 55 to 70 with urothelial cancer. This rearrangement joins TRBV28 to TRBJ2-7, with 10 bases that match TRBD2. In DNA form, the CDR3 reads TGTGCCAGCAGGGTTGGACTAGCGGATTCCTACGAGCAGTACTTC. It encodes CASRVGLADSYEQYF.